This is a list of T cell receptor beta chains from one sample in a study of identical twins. TCRdb ran MiXCR on the 5' RACE reads and lists one entry per CDR3 protein. The sample carries 400,000 to 650,000 distinct CDR3 sequences, roughly 21% recorded once. The same data also contributed to another study, on T cells expressing NK-cell markers.

The sequencing sample was made of CD4+ T cells sorted from blood. The receptor set was obtained from a woman aged 18-30 years in good health. The CDR3 runs from the conserved cysteine through the conserved F or W. The D gene is left open where the match is weak. Some rows have no size entry. The others give once, few or many, or a class for an expanded clone.

v_call: TRBV7-8; clone_size: -; j_call: TRBJ2-3; d_call: TRBD2; cdr3_nt: TGTGCCAGCAGGGGGACTAGCGGGAGTTGGGATACGCAGTATTTT; cdr3_aa: CASRGTSGSWDTQYF
v_call: TRBV2; clone_size: few; j_call: TRBJ2-7; d_call: -; cdr3_nt: TGTGCCATTGCAGGGGATACGGGAGAGCAGTACTTC; cdr3_aa: CAIAGDTGEQYF
v_call: TRBV7-9; clone_size: -; j_call: TRBJ2-7; d_call: -; cdr3_nt: TGTGCCAGCAGCTTACGGGGCCGAGGCGAGCAGTACTTC; cdr3_aa: CASSLRGRGEQYF
v_call: TRBV29-1; clone_size: few; j_call: TRBJ2-1; d_call: -; cdr3_nt: TGCAGCGTGCCAGACCCGTACAATGAGCAGTTCTTC; cdr3_aa: CSVPDPYNEQFF
v_call: TRBV5-4; clone_size: few; j_call: TRBJ2-3; d_call: TRBD2; cdr3_nt: TGTGCCAGCGGGACTAGCGGTACTAGAAAATCCGATACGCAGTATTTT; cdr3_aa: CASGTSGTRKSDTQYF
v_call: TRBV6-1; clone_size: -; j_call: TRBJ2-1; d_call: TRBD2; cdr3_nt: TGTGCCAGTTGGAGCGGGGGGGCCATCTTTGAGCAGTTCTTC; cdr3_aa: CASWSGGAIFEQFF
v_call: TRBV20-1; clone_size: few; j_call: TRBJ2-1; d_call: -; cdr3_nt: TGCAGTGCTAGAGATCCTATTCATGAGCAGTTCTTC; cdr3_aa: CSARDPIHEQFF
v_call: TRBV30; clone_size: few; j_call: TRBJ2-5; d_call: TRBD2; cdr3_nt: TGTGCCTGGAGTCCGGGACTAGCGGGAGAGACCCAGTACTTC; cdr3_aa: CAWSPGLAGETQYF
v_call: TRBV20-1; clone_size: -; j_call: TRBJ2-5; d_call: -; cdr3_nt: TGCAGTGCTAGCTCCAGTCACCGGAGAATACGAGAGACCCAGTACTTC; cdr3_aa: CSASSSHRRIRETQYF
v_call: TRBV4-1; clone_size: few; j_call: TRBJ1-6; d_call: -; cdr3_nt: TGCGCCAGCAGCCAAGAGGGCGTTAAAAATTCACCCCTCCACTTT; cdr3_aa: CASSQEGVKNSPLHF
v_call: TRBV20-1; clone_size: few; j_call: TRBJ1-6; d_call: -; cdr3_nt: TGCAGTGCTAGTGTCGCGGCTGCAAATTCACCCCTCCACTTT; cdr3_aa: CSASVAAANSPLHF
v_call: TRBV6-5; clone_size: few; j_call: TRBJ1-6; d_call: -; cdr3_nt: TGTGCCAGCAGTTCCGGAGTAGGCAGGGAATCACCCCTCCACTTT; cdr3_aa: CASSSGVGRESPLHF
v_call: TRBV12-3/TRBV12-4; clone_size: many; j_call: TRBJ2-1; d_call: -; cdr3_nt: TGTGCCAGCAGTTTAACAGTGAATGAGCAGTTCTTC; cdr3_aa: CASSLTVNEQFF
v_call: TRBV5-5; clone_size: -; j_call: TRBJ2-1; d_call: TRBD2; cdr3_nt: TGTGCCAGCAGCTTGCGGGAGGGGACCGGTGAGCAGTTCTTC; cdr3_aa: CASSLREGTGEQFF
v_call: TRBV7-2; clone_size: -; j_call: TRBJ2-7; d_call: -; cdr3_nt: TGTGCCAGCAGCTTAGGTCCAGAGTACGAGCAGTACTTC; cdr3_aa: CASSLGPEYEQYF
v_call: TRBV29-1; clone_size: many; j_call: TRBJ2-1; d_call: -; cdr3_nt: TGCAGCGTTGAAAGGCTAGTTGGGCGGTGGGAGCAGTTCTTC; cdr3_aa: CSVERLVGRWEQFF
v_call: TRBV15; clone_size: -; j_call: TRBJ2-5; d_call: TRBD1; cdr3_nt: TGTGCCACCAGCAGAGCACAGGGGGAGACCCAGTACTTC; cdr3_aa: CATSRAQGETQYF
v_call: TRBV3-1; clone_size: -; j_call: TRBJ1-1; d_call: -; cdr3_nt: TGTGCCAGCAGCCAGACCGGGACTGCGAACACTGAAGCTTTCTTT; cdr3_aa: CASSQTGTANTEAFF
v_call: TRBV12-3/TRBV12-4; clone_size: many; j_call: TRBJ2-7; d_call: -; cdr3_nt: TGTGCCAGCAGTTGGGCAGACTCCTACGAGCAGTACTTC; cdr3_aa: CASSWADSYEQYF
v_call: TRBV20-1; clone_size: -; j_call: TRBJ2-3; d_call: -; cdr3_nt: TGCAGTGCTAGGTGGGACAGCACAGATACGCAGTATTTT; cdr3_aa: CSARWDSTDTQYF
v_call: TRBV20-1; clone_size: -; j_call: TRBJ2-7; d_call: -; cdr3_nt: TGCAGTGCTAGAGATATAGGACGGAGCTCCTACGAGCAGTACTTC; cdr3_aa: CSARDIGRSSYEQYF
v_call: TRBV7-9; clone_size: -; j_call: TRBJ2-7; d_call: TRBD1; cdr3_nt: TGTGCCAGCACCCGGACAGGGGAGGGTTACGAGCAGTACTTC; cdr3_aa: CASTRTGEGYEQYF
v_call: TRBV11-2; clone_size: -; j_call: TRBJ2-7; d_call: -; cdr3_nt: TGTGCCAGCAGCTTAGCGGTAGATGACGAGCAGTACTTC; cdr3_aa: CASSLAVDDEQYF
v_call: TRBV3-1; clone_size: -; j_call: TRBJ1-2; d_call: -; cdr3_nt: TGTGCCAGCAGCCAGTATCCGTATGGCTACACCTTC; cdr3_aa: CASSQYPYGYTF
v_call: TRBV29-1; clone_size: few; j_call: TRBJ2-1; d_call: -; cdr3_nt: TGCAGCGTTGTAATCGGTTTAATCCGTACCAATGAGCAGTTCTTC; cdr3_aa: CSVVIGLIRTNEQFF
v_call: TRBV2; clone_size: few; j_call: TRBJ1-6; d_call: -; cdr3_nt: TGTGCCAGCAGTCCCTTATCTAATAATTCACCCCTCCACTTT; cdr3_aa: CASSPLSNNSPLHF
v_call: TRBV7-2; clone_size: -; j_call: TRBJ1-5; d_call: -; cdr3_nt: TGTGCCAGCAGCAACTACGTGGGTAATCAGCCGCAGCATTTT; cdr3_aa: CASSNYVGNQPQHF
v_call: TRBV20-1; clone_size: few; j_call: TRBJ1-4; d_call: -; cdr3_nt: TGCAGTGCCCGCCGGTGGGAAAAACTGTTTTTT; cdr3_aa: CSARRWEKLFF
v_call: TRBV20-1; clone_size: -; j_call: TRBJ2-2; d_call: -; cdr3_nt: TGCAGTGCTAGCCCTACTAACCGGCCGAACACCGGGGAGCTGTTTTTT; cdr3_aa: CSASPTNRPNTGELFF
v_call: TRBV29-1; clone_size: many; j_call: TRBJ2-2; d_call: TRBD2; cdr3_nt: TGCAGCGTTGGGGTAGCGGGAGCGACCGGGGAGCTGTTTTTT; cdr3_aa: CSVGVAGATGELFF
v_call: TRBV7-2; clone_size: many; j_call: TRBJ2-3; d_call: -; cdr3_nt: TGTGCCAGCAGCCGGTCGGCAGATACGCAGTATTTT; cdr3_aa: CASSRSADTQYF
v_call: TRBV29-1; clone_size: many; j_call: TRBJ1-1; d_call: -; cdr3_nt: TGCAGCGTTGGGGGGTATGAGAACACTGAAGCTTTCTTT; cdr3_aa: CSVGGYENTEAFF
v_call: TRBV6-1; clone_size: few; j_call: TRBJ1-2; d_call: TRBD1; cdr3_nt: TGTGCCAGCAGTACCTGGACAGGGGGCCGCTATGGCTACACCTTC; cdr3_aa: CASSTWTGGRYGYTF
v_call: TRBV4-3; clone_size: -; j_call: TRBJ2-1; d_call: -; cdr3_nt: TGCGCCAGCAGCCAAGAGGCGGGAACTTGGAGTGAGCAGTTCTTC; cdr3_aa: CASSQEAGTWSEQFF
v_call: TRBV5-1; clone_size: few; j_call: TRBJ2-7; d_call: -; cdr3_nt: TGCGCCAGCAGCCCCCGGGACGGTGACTCATACGAGCAGTACTTC; cdr3_aa: CASSPRDGDSYEQYF
v_call: TRBV20-1; clone_size: many; j_call: TRBJ1-2; d_call: -; cdr3_nt: TGCAGTGTCCTTAACTATGGCTACACCTTC; cdr3_aa: CSVLNYGYTF
v_call: TRBV7-2; clone_size: -; j_call: TRBJ2-7; d_call: TRBD1; cdr3_nt: TGTGCCAGCAGTCGTGGGACAGCTCCTCTCCTCTACGAGCAGTACTTC; cdr3_aa: CASSRGTAPLLYEQYF
v_call: TRBV7-9; clone_size: -; j_call: TRBJ1-1; d_call: -; cdr3_nt: TGTGCCAGCAGCTTAGGAACAGGTTGGGGAACTGAAGCTTTCTTT; cdr3_aa: CASSLGTGWGTEAFF
v_call: TRBV6-1; clone_size: -; j_call: TRBJ2-5; d_call: -; cdr3_nt: TGTGCCAGCAGCTCACCGACGGGCGAGGAGGTTATGGAGACCCAGTACTTC; cdr3_aa: CASSSPTGEEVMETQYF
v_call: TRBV7-8; clone_size: many; j_call: TRBJ2-3; d_call: TRBD2; cdr3_nt: TGTGCCAGCAGTAGCGGGAGGCCCCCCGATACGCAGTATTTT; cdr3_aa: CASSSGRPPDTQYF
v_call: TRBV7-9; clone_size: few; j_call: TRBJ1-1; d_call: -; cdr3_nt: TGTGCCAGCAGGGGTAGCGGCACTGAAGCTTTCTTT; cdr3_aa: CASRGSGTEAFF
v_call: TRBV11-2; clone_size: -; j_call: TRBJ2-3; d_call: TRBD1; cdr3_nt: TGTGCCAGCAGCTTGAGAAGACCCCCGGGACAGCGCGGTGATACGCAGTATTTT; cdr3_aa: CASSLRRPPGQRGDTQYF
v_call: TRBV27; clone_size: -; j_call: TRBJ2-3; d_call: -; cdr3_nt: TGTGCCAGCAGTCCCAACCCACCAGATACGCAGTATTTT; cdr3_aa: CASSPNPPDTQYF
v_call: TRBV11-1; clone_size: -; j_call: TRBJ2-7; d_call: -; cdr3_nt: TGTGCCAGCAGCCTACGAAAGGGGGATCGGTCCTACGAGCAGTACTTC; cdr3_aa: CASSLRKGDRSYEQYF
v_call: TRBV11-2; clone_size: -; j_call: TRBJ2-1; d_call: TRBD2; cdr3_nt: TGTGCCAGCAGCACTACCGGGGGGAATGAGCAGTTCTTC; cdr3_aa: CASSTTGGNEQFF
v_call: TRBV20-1; clone_size: few; j_call: TRBJ2-3; d_call: -; cdr3_nt: TGCAGTGCCACAACCGCCGGGGCAGATACGCAGTATTTT; cdr3_aa: CSATTAGADTQYF
v_call: TRBV18; clone_size: -; j_call: TRBJ2-5; d_call: -; cdr3_nt: TGTGCCAGCTCACCCAGGAGGGAGACCCAGTACTTC; cdr3_aa: CASSPRRETQYF
v_call: TRBV20-1; clone_size: few; j_call: TRBJ2-3; d_call: TRBD2; cdr3_nt: TGCTGTGCTAGGGATAGCGGGGCTTACACAGATACGCAGTATTTT; cdr3_aa: CCARDSGAYTDTQYF
v_call: TRBV7-2; clone_size: -; j_call: TRBJ2-2; d_call: -; cdr3_nt: TGTGCCAGCAGCCAACGAACCGGGGAGCTGTTTTTT; cdr3_aa: CASSQRTGELFF
v_call: TRBV20-1; clone_size: few; j_call: TRBJ1-4; d_call: -; cdr3_nt: TGCAGTGCCCGGGCGGCGTTCGCAACTAATGAAAAACTGTTTTTT; cdr3_aa: CSARAAFATNEKLFF
v_call: TRBV7-2; clone_size: -; j_call: TRBJ2-1; d_call: -; cdr3_nt: TGTGCCAGCAGCGCCGGTAATGGGGCCCATGAGCAGTTCTTC; cdr3_aa: CASSAGNGAHEQFF
v_call: TRBV7-9; clone_size: -; j_call: TRBJ1-3; d_call: -; cdr3_nt: TGTGCCAGCAGCCCCCAAGGGAGTATAGGAGACACCATATATTTT; cdr3_aa: CASSPQGSIGDTIYF
v_call: TRBV2; clone_size: few; j_call: TRBJ2-1; d_call: -; cdr3_nt: TGTGCCAGCAGTGAAGCGCGACATGAGCAGTTCTTC; cdr3_aa: CASSEARHEQFF
v_call: TRBV3-1; clone_size: -; j_call: TRBJ2-2; d_call: -; cdr3_nt: TGTACCATCAGTCCTATCCAAGGGGGGGGCGACAAAAACACCGGGGAGCTGTTTTTT; cdr3_aa: CTISPIQGGGDKNTGELFF
v_call: TRBV6-1; clone_size: few; j_call: TRBJ2-1; d_call: -; cdr3_nt: TGTGCCAGCACCAAATGGGGAAACAATGAGCAGTTCTTC; cdr3_aa: CASTKWGNNEQFF